This entry concerns a single T cell receptor (beta chain). The CDR3 spans 14 residues. V lost 7 bases to trimming and J lost 5 bases; unmatched junction nucleotides: 9. Per germline, CDR1 SNHLY and CDR2 FYNNEI. The repertoire was sequenced with immunoSEQ multiplex PCR; TCRdb's copy has only in-frame clones and lacks some. The sample comprises a few hundred thousand clones, roughly nine tenths of which are singletons, and 0.85% to 1% rests with the top ten. The sample is drawn from a study of blood T cell repertoires in COVID-19. The receptor's source is a woman between 40 and 55 years old who had recovered from COVID-19. V and J are TRBV2 and TRBJ2-5; TRBD2 matches at 8 bases. Specimen: peripheral blood. The chain's CDR3 is CASITGLGGETQYF. Here the CDR3 DNA reads TGTGCCAGCATTACGGGACTAGGAGGGGAGACCCAGTACTTC. Full variable domain (missing parts from reference TRBV2 and TRBJ2-5): EPEVTQTPSHQVTQMGQEVILRCVPISNHLYFYWYRQILGQKVEFLVSFYNNEISEKSEIFDDQFSVERPDGSNFTLKIRSTKLEDSAMYFCASITGLGGETQYFGPGTRLLVL.